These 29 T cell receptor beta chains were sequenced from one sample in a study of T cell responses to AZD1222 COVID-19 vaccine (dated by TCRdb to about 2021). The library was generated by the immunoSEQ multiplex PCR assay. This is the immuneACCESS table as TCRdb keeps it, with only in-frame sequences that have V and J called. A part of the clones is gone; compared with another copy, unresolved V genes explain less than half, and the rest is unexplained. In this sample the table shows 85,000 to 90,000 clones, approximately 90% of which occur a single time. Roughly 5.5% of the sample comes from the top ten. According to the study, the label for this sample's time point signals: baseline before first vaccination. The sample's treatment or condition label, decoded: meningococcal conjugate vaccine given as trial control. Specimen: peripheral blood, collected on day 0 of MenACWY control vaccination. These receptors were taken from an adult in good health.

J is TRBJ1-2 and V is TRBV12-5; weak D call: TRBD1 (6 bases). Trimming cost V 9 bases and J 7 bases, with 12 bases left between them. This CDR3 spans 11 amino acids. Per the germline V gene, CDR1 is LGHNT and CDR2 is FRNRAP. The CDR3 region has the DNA TGTGCTAGCCCAAGGGGGTCTGGCTACACCTTC. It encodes CASPRGSGYTF.

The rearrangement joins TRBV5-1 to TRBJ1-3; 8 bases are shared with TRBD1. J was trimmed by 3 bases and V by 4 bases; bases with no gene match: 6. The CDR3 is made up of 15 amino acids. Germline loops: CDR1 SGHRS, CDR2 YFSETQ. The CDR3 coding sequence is TGCGCCAGCAGCCAAGCAGGGGGCTTTGGAAACACCATATATTTT. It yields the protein CASSQAGGFGNTIYF.

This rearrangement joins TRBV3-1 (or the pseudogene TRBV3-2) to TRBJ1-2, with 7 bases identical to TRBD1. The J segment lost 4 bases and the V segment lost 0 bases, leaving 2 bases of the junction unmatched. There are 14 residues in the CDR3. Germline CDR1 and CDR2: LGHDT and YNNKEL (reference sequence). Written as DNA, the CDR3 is TGTGCCAGCAGCCAAGATAGGACAGGCTATGGCTACACCTTC. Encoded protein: CASSQDRTGYGYTF.

The DNA for the CDR3 is TGTGCCACCAGCACCAGGTGGGGGGCTAGCACAGATACGCAGTATTTT. Translating gives CATSTRWGASTDTQYF. The J gene is TRBJ2-3, the V gene TRBV15; D assignment may be TRBD1 or TRBD2 (6 bases each). CDR1 and CDR2 (germline): LNHNV, YYDKDF (reference sequence). V lost 4 bases to trimming and J lost 0 bases, with 14 bases between them. CDR3 length equals 16 residues.

CDR3 amino acids: CASSSTGGHYGYTF. The CDR3 DNA is TGCGCCAGCAGCTCGACAGGGGGCCACTATGGCTACACCTTC. J is TRBJ1-2 and V is TRBV5-1; 10 nucleotides agree with TRBD1. J was trimmed by 3 bases and V by 3 bases; bases with no gene match: 2. The CDR3 is 14 residues long. Germline V gives CDR1 SGHRS, CDR2 YFSETQ.

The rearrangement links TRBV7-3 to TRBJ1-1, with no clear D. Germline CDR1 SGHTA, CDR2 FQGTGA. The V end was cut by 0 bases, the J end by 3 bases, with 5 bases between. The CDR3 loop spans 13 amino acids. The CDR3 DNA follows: TGTGCCAGCAGCTTAACCCGGGACACTGAAGCTTTCTTT. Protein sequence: CASSLTRDTEAFF.

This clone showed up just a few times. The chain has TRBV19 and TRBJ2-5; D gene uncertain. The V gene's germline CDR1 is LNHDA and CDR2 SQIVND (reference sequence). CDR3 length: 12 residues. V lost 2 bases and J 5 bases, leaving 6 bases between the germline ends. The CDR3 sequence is CASSITAETQYF. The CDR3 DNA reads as TGTGCCAGTAGTATAACAGCCGAGACCCAGTACTTC.

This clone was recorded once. Here the CDR3 DNA reads TGCGCCAGCAGCAGGACCAACGGGCAGACCCAGTACTTC. Its protein product is CASSRTNGQTQYF. This chain uses TRBV5-1 with TRBJ2-5, with unresolved D. Germline CDR1 SGHRS, CDR2 YFSETQ. V lost 4 bases and J lost 6, with 13 bases in between. The CDR3 is 13 amino acids.

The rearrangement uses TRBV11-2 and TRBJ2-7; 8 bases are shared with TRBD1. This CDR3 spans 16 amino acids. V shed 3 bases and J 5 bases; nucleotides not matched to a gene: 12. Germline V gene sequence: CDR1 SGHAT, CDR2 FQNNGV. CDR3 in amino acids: CASSFSFRTGTNEQYF. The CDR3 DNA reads TGTGCCAGCAGCTTTTCATTCCGGACAGGGACCAACGAGCAGTACTTC. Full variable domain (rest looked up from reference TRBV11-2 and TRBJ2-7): EAGVAQSPRYKIIEKRQSVAFWCNPISGHATLYWYQQILGQGPKLLIQFQNNGVVDDSQLPKDRFSAERLKGVDSTLKIQPAKLEDSAVYLCASSFSFRTGTNEQYFGPGTRLTVT.

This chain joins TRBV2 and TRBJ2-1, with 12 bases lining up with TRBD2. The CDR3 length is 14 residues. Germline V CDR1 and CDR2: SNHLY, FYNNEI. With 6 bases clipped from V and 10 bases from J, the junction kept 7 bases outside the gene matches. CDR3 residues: CASRRLAGVVEQFF. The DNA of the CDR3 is TGTGCCAGCAGGCGACTAGCGGGAGTAGTCGAGCAGTTCTTC.

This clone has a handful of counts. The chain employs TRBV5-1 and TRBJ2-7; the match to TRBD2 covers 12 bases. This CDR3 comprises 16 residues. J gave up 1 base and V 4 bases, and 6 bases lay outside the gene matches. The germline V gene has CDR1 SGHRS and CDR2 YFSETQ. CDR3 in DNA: TGCGCCAGCAGCCCTGGACTAGCGGGATCTTCCTACGAGCAGTACTTC. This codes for CASSPGLAGSSYEQYF.

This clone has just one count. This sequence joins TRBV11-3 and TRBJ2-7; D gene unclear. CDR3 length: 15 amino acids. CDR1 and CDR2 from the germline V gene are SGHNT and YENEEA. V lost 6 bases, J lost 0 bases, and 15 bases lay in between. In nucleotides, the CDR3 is TGTGCCAGCAGGTCCGGCAGGAAGAGCTCCTACGAGCAGTACTTC. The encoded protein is CASRSGRKSSYEQYF.

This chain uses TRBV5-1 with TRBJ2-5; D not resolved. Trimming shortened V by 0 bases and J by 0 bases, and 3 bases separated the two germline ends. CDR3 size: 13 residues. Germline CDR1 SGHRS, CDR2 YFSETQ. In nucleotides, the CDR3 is TGCGCCAGCAGCTTGGTCCACCAAGAGACCCAGTACTTC. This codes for CASSLVHQETQYF. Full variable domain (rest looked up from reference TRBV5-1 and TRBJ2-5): KAGVTQTPRYLIKTRGQQVTLSCSPISGHRSVSWYQQTPGQGLQFLFEYFSETQRNKGNFPGRFSGRQFSNSRSEMNVSTLELGDSALYLCASSLVHQETQYFGPGTRLLVL.

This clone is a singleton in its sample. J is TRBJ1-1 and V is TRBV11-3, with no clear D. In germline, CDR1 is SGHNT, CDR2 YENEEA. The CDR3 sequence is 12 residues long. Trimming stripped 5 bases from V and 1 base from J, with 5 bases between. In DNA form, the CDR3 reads TGTGCCAGCAGCCACGGGAACACTGAAGCTTTCTTT. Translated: CASSHGNTEAFF.

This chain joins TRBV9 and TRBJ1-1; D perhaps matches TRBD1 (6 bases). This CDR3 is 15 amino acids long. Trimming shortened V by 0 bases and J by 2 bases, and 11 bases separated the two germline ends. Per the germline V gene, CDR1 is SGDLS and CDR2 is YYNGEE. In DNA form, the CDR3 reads TGTGCCAGCAGCGTAGGGCCCGGGGGCAACACTGAAGCTTTCTTT. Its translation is CASSVGPGGNTEAFF.

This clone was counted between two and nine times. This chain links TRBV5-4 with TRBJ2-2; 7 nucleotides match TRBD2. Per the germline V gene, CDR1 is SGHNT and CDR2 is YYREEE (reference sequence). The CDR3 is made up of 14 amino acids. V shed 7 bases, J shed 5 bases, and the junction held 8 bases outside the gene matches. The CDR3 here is CASSHGGNTGELFF. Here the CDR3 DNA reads TGTGCCAGCTCCCACGGGGGGAATACCGGGGAGCTGTTTTTT.

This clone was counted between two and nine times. CDR3 protein: CASSPERLALPNTEAFF. In nucleotides, the CDR3 is TGTGCCAGCAGCCCCGAAAGACTGGCTCTTCCAAACACTGAAGCTTTCTTT. This chain joins TRBV4-2 and TRBJ1-1; D call uncertain. CDR3 length: 17 amino acids. Germline values: CDR1 LGHNA, CDR2 YNFKEQ. V lost 4 bases and J 2 bases, leaving 20 bases between the germline ends.

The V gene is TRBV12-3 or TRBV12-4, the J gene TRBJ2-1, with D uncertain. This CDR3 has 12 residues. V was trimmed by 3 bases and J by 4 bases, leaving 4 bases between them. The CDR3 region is CASSFGYNEQFF. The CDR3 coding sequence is TGTGCCAGCAGTTTCGGTTACAATGAGCAGTTCTTC.

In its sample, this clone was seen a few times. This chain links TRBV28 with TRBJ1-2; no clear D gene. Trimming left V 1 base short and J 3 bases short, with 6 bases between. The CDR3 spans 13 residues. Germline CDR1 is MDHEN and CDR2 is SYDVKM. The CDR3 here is CASSLSLDYGYTF. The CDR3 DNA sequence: TGTGCCAGCAGTTTATCTCTGGACTATGGCTACACCTTC.

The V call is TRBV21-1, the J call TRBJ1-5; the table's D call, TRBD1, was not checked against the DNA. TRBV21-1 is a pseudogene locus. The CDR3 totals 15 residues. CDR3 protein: CASSDRDRVPQPQHF. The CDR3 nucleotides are TGTGCCAGCAGCGACCGGGACAGGGTGCCCCAGCCCCAGCATTTT.

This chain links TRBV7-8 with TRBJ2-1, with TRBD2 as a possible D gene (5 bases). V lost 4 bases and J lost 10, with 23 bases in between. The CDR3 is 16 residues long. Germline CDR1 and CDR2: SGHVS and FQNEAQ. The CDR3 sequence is CASSSREAGASYEQFF. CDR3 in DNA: TGTGCCAGCAGCTCACGAGAGGCAGGTGCTAGCTACGAGCAGTTCTTC.

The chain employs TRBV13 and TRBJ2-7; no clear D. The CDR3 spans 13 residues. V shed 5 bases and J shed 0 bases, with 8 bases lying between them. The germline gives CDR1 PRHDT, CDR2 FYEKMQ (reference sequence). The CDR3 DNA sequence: TGTGCCAGCAGCCCACCGTTCTCCTACGAGCAGTACTTC. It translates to CASSPPFSYEQYF.

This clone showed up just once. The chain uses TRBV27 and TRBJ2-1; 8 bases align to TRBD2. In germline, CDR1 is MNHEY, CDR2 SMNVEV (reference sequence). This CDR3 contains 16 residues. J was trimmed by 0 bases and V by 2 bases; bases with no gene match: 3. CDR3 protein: CASSLTGGISYNEQFF. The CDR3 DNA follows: TGTGCCAGCAGTTTAACGGGAGGGATCTCCTACAATGAGCAGTTCTTC.

CDR3 sequence reads: CASSYSGKRAFF. CDR3 sequence (DNA): TGTGCCAGCAGTTACTCTGGAAAGCGAGCTTTCTTT. The chain employs TRBV6-5 and TRBJ1-1; D is ambiguous. The germline V gene has CDR1 MNHEY and CDR2 SVGAGI. V lost 0 bases, J lost 10 bases, and 9 bases lay in between. The CDR3 is 12 residues long.

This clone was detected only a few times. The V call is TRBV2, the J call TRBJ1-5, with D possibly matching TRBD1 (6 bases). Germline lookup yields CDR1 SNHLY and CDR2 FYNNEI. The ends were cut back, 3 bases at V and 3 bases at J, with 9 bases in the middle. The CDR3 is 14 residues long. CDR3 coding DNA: TGTGCCAGCAGTGACGACAGGTACAATCAGCCCCAGCATTTT. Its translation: CASSDDRYNQPQHF.

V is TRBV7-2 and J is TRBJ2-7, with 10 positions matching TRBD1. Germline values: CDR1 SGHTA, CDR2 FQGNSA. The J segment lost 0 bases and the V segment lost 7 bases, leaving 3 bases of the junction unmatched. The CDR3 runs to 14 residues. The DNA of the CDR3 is TGTGCCAGCACCCGGGACAGGGGCTCCTACGAGCAGTACTTC. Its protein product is CASTRDRGSYEQYF.

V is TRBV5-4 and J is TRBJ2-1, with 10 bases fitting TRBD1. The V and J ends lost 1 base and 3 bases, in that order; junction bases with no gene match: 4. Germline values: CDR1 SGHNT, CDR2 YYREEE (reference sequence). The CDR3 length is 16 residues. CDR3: CASSLKGQGIYNEQFF. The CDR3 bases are TGTGCCAGCAGCTTGAAGGGACAGGGGATCTACAATGAGCAGTTCTTC.

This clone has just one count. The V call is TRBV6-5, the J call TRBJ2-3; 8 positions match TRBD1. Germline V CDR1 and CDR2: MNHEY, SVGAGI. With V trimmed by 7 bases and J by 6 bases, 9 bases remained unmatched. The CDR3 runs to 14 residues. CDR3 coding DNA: TGTGCCAGCACTAAGACAGGGGCCGGGGATACGCAGTATTTT. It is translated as CASTKTGAGDTQYF.

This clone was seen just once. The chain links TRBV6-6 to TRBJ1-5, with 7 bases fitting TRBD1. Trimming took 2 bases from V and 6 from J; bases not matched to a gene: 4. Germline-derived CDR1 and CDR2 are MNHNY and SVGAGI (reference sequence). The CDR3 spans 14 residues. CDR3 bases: TGTGCCAGCAGTTACAGACAGGGTCTTCAGCCCCAGCATTTT. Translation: CASSYRQGLQPQHF.